A selection of T cell receptor beta chains follows, all from one sample in a study of blood T cell repertoires in COVID-19. The data were produced by immunoSEQ multiplex PCR, yet TCRdb's version contains in-frame clones alone and is incomplete. The data hold under 200,000 clones, with about 85% observed a single time. The specimen sequenced was peripheral blood. These receptors were obtained from a woman between 45 and 65 years old with COVID-19, enrolled during active disease. CDR3s include the opening cysteine and the closing phenylalanine or tryptophan. The D gene is left open where the match is weak. A clone size is listed for some rows: how often the clone was seen (once, few, many), or a class if it is expanded.

abundance	d_gene	len	v_gene	j_gene	CDR3nt	CDR3aa
.	.	16	TRBV6-6	TRBJ1-2	TGTGCCAGCACCCAAGGGGGGGCTCAAGCTAACTATGGCTACACCTTC	CASTQGGAQANYGYTF
.	TRBD1	15	TRBV11-2	TRBJ1-1	TGTGCCAGCAGCTTAGATTGGGCAGGGGGCGATGAAGCTTTCTTT	CASSLDWAGGDEAFF
once	TRBD2	16	TRBV6-2/TRBV6-3	TRBJ2-7	TGTGCCAGCAGCTTAGCCGGGACTAGCGGCTCCTACGAGCAGTACTTC	CASSLAGTSGSYEQYF
few	.	15	TRBV6-5	TRBJ2-7	TGTGCCAGCAGCAACTTTGGGTCAGGCCCCTACGAGCAGTACTTC	CASSNFGSGPYEQYF
.	TRBD2	15	TRBV27	TRBJ2-5	TGTGCCAGCAGTTTAAGGCTAGCGGGGTGGGAGACCCAGTACTTC	CASSLRLAGWETQYF
.	.	13	TRBV29-1	TRBJ2-3	TGCAGCGTTCCCCGGGTTAGCACAGATACGCAGTATTTT	CSVPRVSTDTQYF
.	.	12	TRBV5-6	TRBJ2-1	TGTGCCAGCAGCTTGAACAGGGACGAGCAGTTCTTC	CASSLNRDEQFF
.	.	17	TRBV19	TRBJ2-7	TGTGCCAGTAGTATCTACAACCTACAGGGAAGGTCCTACGAGCAGTACTTC	CASSIYNLQGRSYEQYF
.	.	15	TRBV19	TRBJ1-3	TGTGCCAGTAGTCCCCGCCTGAGCTCTGGAAACACCATATATTTT	CASSPRLSSGNTIYF
.	TRBD2	14	TRBV3-1/TRBV3-2	TRBJ2-3	TGTGCCAGCGCCCCCAAAGCGGGGACTTATACGCAGTATTTT	CASAPKAGTYTQYF
.	.	16	TRBV4-1	TRBJ1-2	TGCGCCAGCAGCCAAGACCAAGTATGGGGGGTGGGTGGCTACACCTTC	CASSQDQVWGVGGYTF
.	.	12	TRBV27	TRBJ1-5	TGTGCCAGCAGTCATAGCAATCAGCCCCAGCATTTT	CASSHSNQPQHF
.	TRBD1	13	TRBV6-5	TRBJ2-1	TGTGCCAGCCGGGACAGGGGGCACAATGAGCAGTTCTTC	CASRDRGHNEQFF
.	TRBD1	19	TRBV29-1	TRBJ2-6	TGCAGCGTTGTTAGGAACCGGGACAGGGAGAGCTCTGGGGCCAACGTCCTGACTTTC	CSVVRNRDRESSGANVLTF
.	.	15	TRBV14	TRBJ2-3	TGTGCCAGCAGCCCCCAACAGGGAAGAACAGATACGCAGTATTTT	CASSPQQGRTDTQYF
.	.	14	TRBV7-9	TRBJ2-1	TGTGCCAGCAGCTTGAAGGGTTCTAGCGTCGAGCAGTTCTTC	CASSLKGSSVEQFF
.	TRBD1	14	TRBV28	TRBJ2-5	TGTGCCAGCAGAAGGACAGGGATGGGAGAGACCCAGTACTTC	CASRRTGMGETQYF
few	.	14	TRBV5-6	TRBJ2-3	TGTGCCAGCAGCCCCTCGTACGGAGTTGATACGCAGTATTTT	CASSPSYGVDTQYF
.	TRBD1	14	TRBV29-1	TRBJ2-7	TGCAGCGTTGAAGGACAGGGGGTAGGGGACGAGCAGTACTTC	CSVEGQGVGDEQYF
few	TRBD2	15	TRBV10-1	TRBJ2-2	TGCGCCAGCAGTGAGAAGCGGGGGATTACCGGGGAGCTGTTTTTT	CASSEKRGITGELFF
.	.	13	TRBV6-2/TRBV6-3	TRBJ1-2	TGTGCCAGCAGTTACCACCCGCAGAATGGCTACACCTTC	CASSYHPQNGYTF
.	.	13	TRBV19	TRBJ1-1	TGTGCCAGTAGTATCAGGGGAAGAACTGAAGCTTTCTTT	CASSIRGRTEAFF
few	TRBD1	15	TRBV2	TRBJ1-4	TGTGCCAGCAGTCCCGGGACAGGGACTAATGAAAAACTGTTTTTT	CASSPGTGTNEKLFF
.	.	15	TRBV2	TRBJ1-5	TGTGCCAGCAGCCTAAACAGGGTAGGCAATCAGCCCCAGCATTTT	CASSLNRVGNQPQHF
.	TRBD1	15	TRBV9	TRBJ1-2	TGTGCCAGCAGCGTCGGGACAGGTGGGAACTATGGCTACACCTTC	CASSVGTGGNYGYTF
.	TRBD2	18	TRBV3-1/TRBV3-2	TRBJ2-3	TGTGCCAGCAGCCAAGTAGGGCAGCGGGGAAGAGACACAGATACGCAGTATTTT	CASSQVGQRGRDTDTQYF
few	.	13	TRBV28	TRBJ2-1	TGTGCCAGCAGTTTACCCGGGAGCAATGAGCAGTTCTTC	CASSLPGSNEQFF
.	TRBD1	13	TRBV5-1	TRBJ2-2	TGCGCCAGCAGCTTCCAGGGGGCTTTTAGGGTGTTTTTT	CASSFQGAFRVFF
.	TRBD1	17	TRBV19	TRBJ1-5	TGTGCCAGTAGCGACCCCGACAGGGAATATAGCAATCAGCCCCAGCATTTT	CASSDPDREYSNQPQHF
.	TRBD2	15	TRBV6-2/TRBV6-3	TRBJ2-1	TGTGCCAGCAGTGATACTAGCGGGGGGGTTAATGAGCAGTTCTTC	CASSDTSGGVNEQFF
.	.	13	TRBV12-5	TRBJ2-1	TGTGCTAGTGGTAACGGGACAAACAATGAGCAGTTCTTC	CASGNGTNNEQFF
.	TRBD2	16	TRBV7-3	TRBJ2-3	TGTGCCAGCAGCTCTCATAGCGGGGGAGGCACAGATACGCAGTATTTT	CASSSHSGGGTDTQYF
.	.	13	TRBV9	TRBJ2-5	TGTGCCAGCAGCTTCCAGGGTCAAGAGACCCAGTACTTC	CASSFQGQETQYF
.	.	13	TRBV29-1	TRBJ1-1	TGCAGCGTTTTCGGACAGTCGAACACTGAAGCTTTCTTT	CSVFGQSNTEAFF
.	.	15	TRBV19	TRBJ1-2	TGTGCCAGTAGTACCGGAAACGGACAGTACTATGGCTACACCTTC	CASSTGNGQYYGYTF
.	TRBD1	18	TRBV6-2/TRBV6-3	TRBJ1-1	TGTGCCAGCAGTTACCCCCTACAGGGGACACCGATGAACACTGAAGCTTTCTTT	CASSYPLQGTPMNTEAFF
.	TRBD1	15	TRBV2	TRBJ2-2	TGTGCCAGCAGTATGACAGGGTTGAACACCGGGGAGCTGTTTTTT	CASSMTGLNTGELFF
.	TRBD1	14	TRBV4-1	TRBJ2-1	TGCGCCAGCAGCCCAGGACAGGGATACAATGAGCAGTTCTTC	CASSPGQGYNEQFF
few	.	14	TRBV3-1/TRBV3-2	TRBJ1-3	TGTGCCAGCAGCCCTCAGGGCTCTGGAAACACCATATATTTT	CASSPQGSGNTIYF
.	.	16	TRBV5-8	TRBJ1-2	TGTGCCAGCAGCTCAGCCCCCCTGGAGACGACGAAAGGCTACACCTTC	CASSSAPLETTKGYTF
.	TRBD2	14	TRBV24-1	TRBJ2-5	TGTGCCACCAGTGATTTCCGGGGGGAAGAGACCCAGTACTTC	CATSDFRGEETQYF
.	TRBD1	16	TRBV5-5	TRBJ2-2	TGTGCCAGCAGCCCTCCGGGACAGATAGGAACCGGGGAGCTGTTTTTT	CASSPPGQIGTGELFF
.	TRBD1	15	TRBV7-9	TRBJ2-1	TGTGCCAGCAGCTTACCGGGACAGGGAAAATATGAGCAGTTCTTC	CASSLPGQGKYEQFF